A selection of T cell receptor beta chains follows, all from one sample in a study of blood T cell repertoires in COVID-19. Here immunoSEQ multiplex PCR was the method, and the copy in TCRdb shows in-frame clones only, minus some. The table includes 70,000 to 75,000 clones, roughly 79% detected once. What was sequenced was peripheral blood. All receptors come from a woman aged 70-85 years with acute or convalescent COVID-19. The CDR3 runs from the conserved cysteine through the conserved F or W. Fields, in order: CDR3 length, V gene, D gene, clone size, J gene, CDR3 protein, CDR3 DNA. The D gene is left open where the match is weak. Size is omitted from some rows. Given values are once, few, many or a class for expanded clones.

15	TRBV27	TRBD1	NA	TRBJ1-2	CASSLSWDRGRGYTF	TGTGCCAGCAGTTTATCGTGGGACAGGGGACGCGGCTACACCTTC
14	TRBV23-1	NA	NA	TRBJ2-7	CASSRGHGNYEQYF	TGCGCCAGCAGTCGAGGACACGGAAACTACGAGCAGTACTTC
13	TRBV3-1/TRBV3-2	NA	NA	TRBJ1-2	CASSQDTLYGYTF	TGTGCCAGCAGCCAAGACACTCTGTATGGCTACACCTTC
17	TRBV5-1	TRBD1	NA	TRBJ2-5	CASSLEPGQGIRETQYF	TGCGCCAGCAGCTTGGAGCCGGGACAGGGAATCCGAGAGACCCAGTACTTC
14	TRBV10-3	TRBD2	NA	TRBJ2-1	CATGGLAIRNEQFF	TGTGCCACGGGGGGACTAGCCATTCGTAATGAGCAGTTCTTC
9	TRBV19	NA	once	TRBJ2-7	CASSLKLPF	TGTGCCAGTAGTTTAAAGCTTCCCTTC
14	TRBV6-5	TRBD2	NA	TRBJ2-1	CASIGLAGYNEQFF	TGTGCCAGCATCGGACTAGCGGGATACAATGAGCAGTTCTTC
15	TRBV28	TRBD2	NA	TRBJ2-1	CASTGGGPSYNEQFF	TGTGCCAGCACCGGGGGAGGGCCATCCTACAATGAGCAGTTCTTC
13	TRBV27	NA	NA	TRBJ2-4	CASSLEQGNIQYF	TGTGCCAGCAGTTTAGAACAGGGAAACATTCAGTACTTC
17	TRBV7-7	TRBD1	NA	TRBJ1-5	CASSSQQGSLSNQPQHF	TGTGCTAGCAGCTCTCAACAGGGGTCCCTTAGCAATCAGCCCCAGCATTTT
13	TRBV19	NA	NA	TRBJ1-1	CATTLDRGTEAFF	TGTGCCACCACCCTGGACAGAGGCACTGAAGCTTTCTTT
17	TRBV10-1	TRBD1	NA	TRBJ2-2	CASSPSRGQGNTGELFF	TGCGCCAGCAGCCCCTCGAGGGGACAGGGGAACACCGGGGAGCTGTTTTTT
15	TRBV6-6	TRBD1	few	TRBJ2-2	CASSYGQGDTGELFF	TGTGCCAGCAGTTACGGGCAGGGGGACACCGGGGAGCTGTTTTTT
15	TRBV18	NA	few	TRBJ1-6	CASSASGGYNSPLHF	TGTGCCAGCTCAGCCTCGGGGGGCTATAATTCACCCCTCCACTTT
14	TRBV27	NA	NA	TRBJ2-3	CASSLSASTDTQYF	TGTGCCAGCAGTTTATCGGCTAGCACAGATACGCAGTATTTT
14	TRBV5-1	TRBD1	NA	TRBJ1-1	CASSLTGGHTEAFF	TGCGCCAGCAGCTTAACAGGGGGGCACACTGAAGCTTTCTTT
15	TRBV6-6	TRBD2	NA	TRBJ2-4	CASSYSLADKNIQYF	TGTGCCAGCAGTTACTCACTAGCGGACAAAAACATTCAGTACTTC
14	TRBV3-1/TRBV3-2	NA	NA	TRBJ1-4	CASSRAGLREKLFF	TGTGCCAGCAGCCGAGCAGGGTTGCGAGAAAAACTGTTTTTT
13	TRBV11-2	NA	once	TRBJ1-2	CASSLDLQFGYTF	TGTGCCAGCAGCTTAGATCTACAGTTTGGCTACACCTTC
16	TRBV18	NA	NA	TRBJ1-6	CASSSYEGGRDSPLHF	TGTGCCAGCTCATCCTACGAGGGGGGGCGAGATTCACCCCTCCACTTT
18	TRBV5-6	TRBD2	once	TRBJ2-3	CASSLAGGTRSSTDTQYF	TGTGCCAGCAGCTTGGCGGGGGGGACGCGCTCTAGCACAGATACGCAGTATTTT
16	TRBV7-9	TRBD2	NA	TRBJ2-3	CASSPPGTSRSDTQYF	TGTGCCAGCAGCCCTCCCGGGACTAGCCGGTCCGATACGCAGTATTTT
14	TRBV6-6	NA	NA	TRBJ1-5	CASSYSAGSQPQHF	TGTGCCAGCAGTTACTCTGCGGGAAGTCAGCCCCAGCATTTT
16	TRBV3-1/TRBV3-2	NA	NA	TRBJ1-4	CASSQDFPNADEKLFF	TGTGCCAGCAGCCAAGATTTTCCAAACGCGGATGAAAAACTGTTTTTT
15	TRBV27	TRBD1	few	TRBJ2-1	CASSNRGSSYNEQFF	TGTGCCAGCAGTAACAGGGGAAGCTCCTACAATGAGCAGTTCTTC
15	TRBV7-9	TRBD1	few	TRBJ1-4	CASSLGDRVGKKLFF	TGTGCCAGCAGCTTAGGAGACAGGGTGGGCAAAAAACTGTTTTTT
17	TRBV12-5	TRBD1	NA	TRBJ2-3	CASGLAARTGRTYTQYF	TGTGCTAGTGGTTTGGCGGCGCGGACAGGGAGGACATATACGCAGTATTTT
14	TRBV7-9	TRBD2	NA	TRBJ2-1	CASSSGLAGGEQFF	TGTGCCAGCAGCTCGGGACTAGCAGGAGGGGAGCAGTTCTTC
17	TRBV7-8	NA	NA	TRBJ1-5	CASSLGRGRGGNQPQHF	TGTGCCAGCAGCTTAGGACGGGGCAGGGGAGGCAATCAGCCCCAGCATTTT
15	TRBV5-5	NA	NA	TRBJ2-5	CASSRGPGLQETQYF	TGTGCCAGCAGCAGGGGCCCGGGCCTCCAAGAGACCCAGTACTTC
14	TRBV5-6	TRBD1	NA	TRBJ1-1	CASSRGTGDTEAFF	TGTGCCAGCAGCCGCGGGACAGGGGACACTGAAGCTTTCTTT
15	TRBV6-5	TRBD1	NA	TRBJ2-7	CASSYSGQGTGEQYF	TGTGCCAGCAGTTACTCGGGACAGGGCACGGGGGAGCAGTACTTC
14	TRBV18	TRBD1	NA	TRBJ2-7	CASSPVRGNYEQYF	TGTGCCAGCTCACCAGTCAGGGGGAACTACGAGCAGTACTTC
15	TRBV5-1	NA	NA	TRBJ2-7	CASSLSGTTSYEQYF	TGCGCCAGCAGCCTATCCGGGACAACCTCCTACGAGCAGTACTTC
14	TRBV19	NA	NA	TRBJ1-5	CASSMGGFNQPQHF	TGTGCCAGTAGTATGGGGGGATTCAATCAGCCCCAGCATTTT
15	TRBV4-2	NA	once	TRBJ1-1	CASSHPGDMNTEAFF	TGTGCCAGCAGCCACCCGGGAGATATGAACACTGAAGCTTTCTTT
12	TRBV11-2	NA	once	TRBJ1-2	CASSLQGYGYTF	TGTGCCAGCAGCTTACAGGGCTATGGCTACACCTTC
15	TRBV4-1	NA	NA	TRBJ2-7	CASSQERRRGSEQYF	TGCGCCAGCAGCCAGGAGCGGCGGAGGGGCAGCGAGCAGTACTTC
13	TRBV10-1	NA	NA	TRBJ1-5	CASSVVSVQPQHF	TGCGCCAGCAGTGTGGTTTCGGTTCAGCCCCAGCATTTT
16	TRBV3-1/TRBV3-2	TRBD1	few	TRBJ1-3	CASSRTGAFSGNTIYF	TGTGCCAGCAGCAGGACAGGGGCTTTCTCTGGAAACACCATATATTTT
15	TRBV4-2	NA	NA	TRBJ2-3	CASSQEAGSTDTQYF	TGTGCCAGCAGCCAAGAGGCGGGTAGCACAGATACGCAGTATTTT
11	TRBV11-2	NA	NA	TRBJ1-4	CASSAGEKLFF	TGTGCCAGCAGTGCGGGAGAAAAACTGTTTTTT
16	TRBV2	TRBD1	NA	TRBJ1-2	CASSDLGLDRAYGYTF	TGTGCCAGCAGTGACCTTGGACTTGACAGGGCCTATGGCTACACCTTC
14	TRBV3-1/TRBV3-2	NA	NA	TRBJ1-2	CASSHLGTLYGYTF	TGTGCCAGCAGCCACCTAGGAACCCTCTATGGCTACACCTTC
13	TRBV5-1	NA	NA	TRBJ1-1	CASSFGGNTEAFF	TGCGCCAGCAGCTTCGGCGGGAACACTGAAGCTTTCTTT
14	TRBV28	NA	NA	TRBJ2-7	CASSSGGHNYEQYF	TGTGCCAGCAGCTCTGGGGGACACAACTACGAGCAGTACTTC
12	TRBV10-2	NA	NA	TRBJ1-1	CASTREGEKAFF	TGCGCCAGCACCCGGGAGGGGGAGAAAGCTTTCTTT